The 30 T cell receptor beta chains below come from one sample, sequenced in a study of T-cell memory formation after mild COVID-19. TCRdb re-called the 5' RACE reads through MiXCR, storing one row per CDR3 protein. The profile shows under 300,000 distinct CDR3 sequences, approximately 9% of them singletons. The sample comprised PBMCs or a T cell subset sorted from them (not recorded which). The receptors here all came from a young man who had mild COVID-19 (a few samples of this study predate the infection). Cell type and time point are not known.

This clonotype was observed a handful of times. The rearrangement uses TRBV5-1 and TRBJ2-7; 11 bases are a match to TRBD1. Germline trimming cut 4 bases from V and 5 bases from J; bases unmatched to any gene: 8. The CDR3 consists of 15 residues. CDR1 and CDR2 (germline): SGHRS, YFSETQ. The CDR3 coding sequence is TGCGCCAGCAGCGTCCCTGGACAGGGGGCTAACGAGCAGTACTTC. Amino acids: CASSVPGQGANEQYF.

This clonotype was seen at least ten times. The chain employs TRBV5-1 and TRBJ1-2; 7 positions match TRBD1. The V segment lost 0 bases and the J segment 6 bases; nucleotides outside the gene matches: 8. Germline V gene sequence: CDR1 SGHRS, CDR2 YFSETQ. The CDR3 loop spans 15 amino acids. The DNA of the CDR3 is TGCGCCAGCAGCTTGGGTCCTGACAGGGAGGATGGCTACACCTTC. This encodes CASSLGPDREDGYTF.

This clonotype has a handful of counts. The chain uses TRBV11-2 and TRBJ1-1, with D perhaps matching TRBD1 (6 bases). This CDR3 spans 14 amino acids. From germline, CDR1 is SGHAT and CDR2 FQNNGV. The V gene lost 7 bases and the J gene lost 1 base, with 13 bases spanning the gap. In DNA, the CDR3 is TGTGCCAGCAACCCGGACAGTGAGAACACTGAAGCTTTCTTT. It specifies CASNPDSENTEAFF.

This chain joins TRBV20-1 and TRBJ2-1; TRBD1 agrees at 8 bases. V lost 0 bases and J lost 4; bases outside the gene matches: 5. Germline V gives CDR1 DFQATT, CDR2 SNEGSKA (reference sequence). This CDR3 comprises 15 residues. CDR3: CSARDWQGAYNEQFF. CDR3 DNA sequence: TGCAGTGCTAGAGATTGGCAGGGGGCATACAATGAGCAGTTCTTC.

This clonotype was counted at least ten times. This chain uses TRBV20-1 with TRBJ1-2; D is perhaps TRBD1 (6 bases). Looked up from germline, CDR1 is DFQATT and CDR2 is SNEGSKA (reference sequence). The CDR3 has 13 residues. Trimming removed 5 bases from V and 0 bases from J, with 10 bases in between. DNA of the CDR3: TGCAGTGCTGGAGGACAGTCTAACTATGGCTACACCTTC. Translation: CSAGGQSNYGYTF.

The rearrangement uses TRBV7-2 and TRBJ1-2, with unresolved D. The germline V gene has CDR1 SGHTA and CDR2 FQGNSA. CDR3 length: 11 residues. With 4 bases removed from V and 4 bases from J, the gap between germline ends came to 4 bases. The CDR3 spells CASSSPYGYTF. The DNA for the CDR3 is TGTGCCAGCAGCTCCCCCTATGGCTACACCTTC.

The V call is TRBV20-1, the J call TRBJ2-1, with 7 bases matching TRBD2. Germline loops: CDR1 DFQATT, CDR2 SNEGSKA (reference sequence). The V gene end was trimmed by 5 bases and the J gene end by 7 bases; junction bases not matched to a gene: 11. The CDR3 totals 14 residues. CDR3 in amino acids: CSALTTNSGNEQFF. The CDR3 region has the DNA TGCAGTGCTCTTACCACTAATAGCGGGAATGAGCAGTTCTTC.

In its sample, this clonotype was seen many times. The chain employs TRBV10-3 and TRBJ1-6, with 10 bases lining up with TRBD1. The CDR3 has 15 amino acids. V shed 3 bases and J 8 bases; nucleotides not matched to a gene: 4. Germline V gene sequence: CDR1 ENHRY, CDR2 SYGVKD. The CDR3 loop reads CAISDGDRGDSPLHF. For the CDR3, the DNA is TGTGCCATCAGTGATGGGGACAGGGGTGATTCACCCCTCCACTTT.

This clonotype was detected ten times or more. This chain uses TRBV7-2 with TRBJ2-3, with D unresolved. The CDR3 is 13 amino acids. Trimming cost V 5 bases and J 2 bases, with 8 bases left between them. Looked up from germline, CDR1 is SGHTA and CDR2 is FQGNSA. The CDR3 protein is CASSPDHTDTQYF. The CDR3 DNA sequence: TGTGCCAGCAGCCCGGACCACACAGATACGCAGTATTTT.

This clonotype was counted ten times or more. The chain joins TRBV5-1 to TRBJ2-2, with D maybe TRBD1 (6 bases). The germline V gene has CDR1 SGHRS and CDR2 YFSETQ. The CDR3 contains 13 residues. V was trimmed by 4 bases and J by 5 bases, leaving 9 bases between them. The CDR3 loop reads CASSPRGTGELFF. CDR3 bases: TGCGCCAGCAGCCCGAGGGGGACCGGGGAGCTGTTTTTT.

In this sample, this clonotype turned up a few times. The CDR3 coding sequence is TGCGCCAGCAGCTTGGATCCTCCCCCTAACTATGGCTACACCTTC. Translated, it gives CASSLDPPPNYGYTF. The V gene is TRBV5-1, the J gene TRBJ1-2; no reliable D call. V was clipped by 0 bases and J by 0 bases, with 9 bases between them. Per germline, CDR1 SGHRS and CDR2 YFSETQ. The CDR3 length is 15 residues.

This clonotype was detected only a few times. The chain's CDR3 is CASSPGWGPSYGYTF. CDR3 nucleotide sequence: TGTGCCAGCAGCCCCGGTTGGGGGCCTTCCTATGGCTACACCTTC. V usage is TRBV7-2 and J usage is TRBJ1-2; D is possibly TRBD1 (6 bases). The CDR3 is 15 amino acids. Germline V gene lookup returns CDR1 SGHTA and CDR2 FQGNSA. Deletions cut 5 bases from V and 4 bases from J, with 17 bases between.

This clonotype was counted a few times. The chain links TRBV7-2 to TRBJ2-5, with 7 bases that match TRBD2. Looked up from germline, CDR1 is SGHTA and CDR2 is FQGNSA. The V gene end was trimmed by 1 base and the J gene end by 4 bases; junction bases not matched to a gene: 3. This CDR3 has 14 amino acids. CDR3 in DNA: TGTGCCAGCAGCTTAGATGGCGGGGGAGAGACCCAGTACTTC. The encoded protein is CASSLDGGGETQYF.

In this sample, this clonotype turned up a few times. The rearrangement joins TRBV7-9 to TRBJ2-7, with D unresolved. This CDR3 has 14 residues. The germline gives CDR1 SEHNR, CDR2 FQNEAQ (reference sequence). Trimming took 2 bases from V and 3 from J, leaving 11 bases between them. The CDR3 reads CASSLILTSYEQYF. CDR3 bases: TGTGCCAGCAGCTTAATCTTAACCAGCTACGAGCAGTACTTC.

V gene TRBV28 combines with J gene TRBJ1-6; D uncertain. The germline V gene has CDR1 MDHEN and CDR2 SYDVKM. CDR3 size: 16 residues. V lost 3 bases, J lost 0 bases, and 9 bases lay in between. CDR3 DNA sequence: TGTGCCAGCAGTTTGCCGGTGAGCTCCTATAATTCACCCCTCCACTTT. Amino acids: CASSLPVSSYNSPLHF.

V gene TRBV5-6 combines with J gene TRBJ1-2; TRBD1 might be the D (5 bases). CDR3 size: 13 residues. V was cut by 4 bases and J by 2 bases, with 9 bases left in between. Germline assignment: CDR1 SGHDT and CDR2 YYEEEE. In DNA, the CDR3 is TGTGCCAGCAGCATGGGACCGAACTATGGCTACACCTTC. Translation: CASSMGPNYGYTF.

This clonotype was observed at least ten times. V and J are TRBV3-1 and TRBJ2-2, with D maybe TRBD1 (6 bases). The CDR3 totals 14 residues. The germline CDR1 and CDR2 sequences are LGHDT and YNNKEL (reference sequence). The ends were cut back, 4 bases at V and 3 bases at J, with 9 bases in the middle. The DNA of the CDR3 is TGTGCCAGCAGCCCCCCAGGGGACACCGGGGAGCTGTTTTTT. It codes for CASSPPGDTGELFF.

This clonotype was detected a few times. The V call is TRBV3-1, the J call TRBJ2-5; TRBD2 matches at 7 bases. Unmatched junction bases numbered 15, after V lost 4 bases and J lost 1 base. The CDR3 is 18 amino acids. Looked up from germline, CDR1 is LGHDT and CDR2 is YNNKEL (reference sequence). CDR3 region: CASSPLSGRYAVQETQYF. In nucleotides, the CDR3 is TGTGCCAGCAGCCCTCTTAGCGGGCGATACGCCGTCCAAGAGACCCAGTACTTC.

The table lists this clonotype with many counts. The gene calls are TRBV5-1 and TRBJ2-7, with 8 positions matching TRBD1. Germline CDR1 and CDR2: SGHRS and YFSETQ. The length of the CDR3 is 14 residues. The CDR3 loop reads CASSLTSGTGTLFV. The CDR3 nucleotides are TGCGCCAGCAGCTTGACCTCCGGGACAGGCACATTGTTCGTC.

The chain combines TRBV5-1 with TRBJ1-1; TRBD1 might be the D (6 bases). This CDR3 contains 17 residues. Germline V CDR1 and CDR2: SGHRS, YFSETQ. V was pared by 0 bases and J by 0 bases, with 15 bases between. Here the CDR3 DNA reads TGCGCCAGCAGCTTGGCCCGAGCGGGGGCCATGAACACTGAAGCTTTCTTT. Protein product: CASSLARAGAMNTEAFF.

The rearrangement links TRBV7-9 to TRBJ2-1, with D perhaps given as TRBD1 or TRBD2 (5 bases each). Deletions cut 5 bases from V and 6 bases from J, with 17 bases between. Looked up from germline, CDR1 is SEHNR and CDR2 is FQNEAQ (reference sequence). The CDR3 is 15 residues long. The CDR3 coding sequence is TGTGCCAGCAGCCCCCCTGGGGGTGTGGTCAATGAGCAGTTCTTC. Protein product: CASSPPGGVVNEQFF.

This clonotype was observed a handful of times. The chain links TRBV6-5 to TRBJ1-2; TRBD1 matches 8 bases. V shed 2 bases and J 5 bases; nucleotides not matched to a gene: 10. Germline assignment: CDR1 MNHEY and CDR2 SVGAGI. The CDR3 has 16 residues. The CDR3 loop is CASSYAGQGLRYGYTF. The CDR3 nucleotides are TGTGCCAGCAGTTACGCCGGACAGGGCCTACGTTATGGCTACACCTTC.

V gene TRBV9 combines with J gene TRBJ2-3; tentative D call: TRBD2 (7 bases). Trimming cost V 4 bases and J 3 bases, with 18 bases left between them. Germline V CDR1 and CDR2: SGDLS, YYNGEE. This CDR3 spans 16 amino acids. Written as DNA, the CDR3 is TGTGCCAGCAGCCCGAGGGGGGGTCAGACAACAGATACGCAGTATTTT. This sequence encodes CASSPRGGQTTDTQYF. The full variable domain, rest sourced from reference TRBV9 and TRBJ2-3, is DSGVTQTPKHLITATGQRVTLRCSPRSGDLSVYWYQQSLDQGLQFLIQYYNGEERAKGNILERFSAQQFPDLHSELNLSSLELGDSALYFCASSPRGGQTTDTQYFGPGTRLTVL.

This clonotype showed up many times. The CDR3 protein is CASSLGDRRNTEAFF. The DNA for the CDR3 is TGCGCCAGCAGCCTGGGGGACAGGAGGAACACTGAAGCTTTCTTT. The rearrangement joins TRBV5-1 to TRBJ1-1; 8 bases line up with TRBD1. Per the germline V gene, CDR1 is SGHRS and CDR2 is YFSETQ. After removal of 4 bases from V and 1 base from J, the junction contained 6 bases not matched to a gene. The CDR3 has 15 amino acids.

This clonotype was counted between two and nine times. V usage is TRBV29-1 and J usage is TRBJ2-7; D is ambiguous. The CDR3 has 13 residues. Germline CDR1 reads SQVTM; CDR2 reads ANQGSEA. Trimming took off 5 bases at V and 3 bases at J, with 14 bases between the two ends. The CDR3 sequence is CSVLPPGLYEQYF. The CDR3 nucleotides read TGCAGCGTTCTCCCCCCGGGCCTCTACGAGCAGTACTTC.

The rearrangement uses TRBV5-1 and TRBJ1-1; 7 bases line up with TRBD1. V lost 5 bases, J lost 2 bases, and 9 bases stayed unmatched. The germline V gene encodes CDR1 SGHRS and CDR2 YFSETQ. The CDR3 length is 15 residues. CDR3 DNA: TGCGCCAGCAGAAGGGACAGAGAGGGCAACACTGAAGCTTTCTTT. Amino acid sequence: CASRRDREGNTEAFF.

This clonotype was detected many times. The chain carries TRBV3-1 and TRBJ2-5; 8 positions match TRBD1. Germline CDR1 LGHDT, CDR2 YNNKEL (reference sequence). Losses at the gene ends were 3 bases for V and 1 base for J; bases not matched to a gene: 13. CDR3 size: 18 residues. DNA for the CDR3: TGTGCCAGCAGCCAGTCGCGATTCAGGGGGCATACCCAAGAGACCCAGTACTTC. It yields the protein CASSQSRFRGHTQETQYF.

This clonotype occurred a few times. The V call is TRBV6-6, the J call TRBJ2-7; weak D call: TRBD2 (5 bases). Germline CDR1 is MNHNY and CDR2 is SVGAGI (reference sequence). The CDR3 is made up of 12 amino acids. V was shortened by 6 bases and J by 3 bases, with 9 bases between the two germline ends. In DNA form, the CDR3 reads TGTGCCAGCAGCCCCGGGGACTACGAGCAGTACGTC. It translates to CASSPGDYEQYV.

Ten or more counts support this clonotype. The chain recombines TRBV4-2 with TRBJ2-5; TRBD2 agrees at 11 bases. CDR3 length: 16 amino acids. Germline CDR1 LGHNA, CDR2 YNFKEQ. The V and J ends lost 4 bases and 5 bases, in that order; junction bases with no gene match: 9. The CDR3 reads CASSPGLAGLSETQYF. In nucleotides, the CDR3 is TGTGCCAGCAGCCCCGGACTAGCGGGCCTTTCGGAGACCCAGTACTTC.

This clonotype occurred a few times. The CDR3 protein is CASSFGVLDTGELFF. The CDR3 DNA sequence: TGTGCCAGCAGCTTCGGGGTCTTGGACACCGGGGAGCTGTTTTTT. This sequence joins TRBV7-9 and TRBJ2-2, with D tentatively TRBD2 (5 bases). V shed 3 bases and J shed 3 bases, with 11 bases lying between them. The CDR3 loop spans 15 amino acids. Germline V CDR1 and CDR2: SEHNR, FQNEAQ (reference sequence).